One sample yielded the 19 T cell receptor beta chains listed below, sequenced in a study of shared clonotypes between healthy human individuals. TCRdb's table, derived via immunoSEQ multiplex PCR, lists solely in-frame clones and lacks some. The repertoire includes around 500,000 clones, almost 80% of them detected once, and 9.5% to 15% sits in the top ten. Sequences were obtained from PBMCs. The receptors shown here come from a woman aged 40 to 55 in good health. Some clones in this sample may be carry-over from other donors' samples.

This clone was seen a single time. In DNA, the CDR3 is TGTGCCAGCAGTGGACTAGCGGGAGGCAGTGAGCAGTTCTTC. It specifies CASSGLAGGSEQFF. V is TRBV2 and J is TRBJ2-1; the match to TRBD2 covers 13 bases. Germline values: CDR1 SNHLY, CDR2 FYNNEI. V was clipped by 4 bases and J by 9 bases; unmatched bases: 3. The CDR3 has 14 residues.

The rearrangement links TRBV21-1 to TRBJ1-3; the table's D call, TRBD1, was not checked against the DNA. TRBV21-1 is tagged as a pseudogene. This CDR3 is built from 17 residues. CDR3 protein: CASSKGQGISSGNTIYF. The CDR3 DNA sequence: TGTGCCAGCAGCAAAGGTCAGGGGATTAGCTCTGGAAACACCATATATTTT.

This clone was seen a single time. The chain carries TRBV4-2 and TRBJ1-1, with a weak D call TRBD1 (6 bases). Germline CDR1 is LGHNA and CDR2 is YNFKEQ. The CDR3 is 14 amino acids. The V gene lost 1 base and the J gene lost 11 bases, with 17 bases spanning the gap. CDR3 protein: CASSQVSGATGAFF. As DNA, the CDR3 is TGTGCCAGCAGCCAAGTCTCGGGTGCCACAGGGGCTTTCTTT.

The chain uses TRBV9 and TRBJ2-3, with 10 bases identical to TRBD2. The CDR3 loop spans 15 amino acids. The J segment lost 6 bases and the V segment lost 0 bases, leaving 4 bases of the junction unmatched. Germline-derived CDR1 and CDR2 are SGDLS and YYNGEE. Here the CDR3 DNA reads TGTGCCAGCAGCGTAGCCTCTAGCGGGAGTGATACGCAGTATTTT. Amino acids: CASSVASSGSDTQYF.

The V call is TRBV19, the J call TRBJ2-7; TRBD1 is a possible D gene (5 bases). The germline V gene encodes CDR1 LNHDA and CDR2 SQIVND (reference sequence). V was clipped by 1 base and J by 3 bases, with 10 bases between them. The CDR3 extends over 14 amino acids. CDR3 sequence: CASSIGGLSYEQYF. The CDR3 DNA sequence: TGTGCCAGTAGTATAGGGGGCCTAAGCTACGAGCAGTACTTC. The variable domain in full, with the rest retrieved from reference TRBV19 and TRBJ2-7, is DGGITQSPKYLFRKEGQNVTLSCEQNLNHDAMYWYRQDPGQGLRLIYYSQIVNDFQKGDIAEGYSVSREKKESFPLTVTSAQKNPTAFYLCASSIGGLSYEQYFGPGTRLTVT.

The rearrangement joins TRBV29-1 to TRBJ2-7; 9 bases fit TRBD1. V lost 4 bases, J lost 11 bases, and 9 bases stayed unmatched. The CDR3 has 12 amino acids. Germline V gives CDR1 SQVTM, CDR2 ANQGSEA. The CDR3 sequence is CSVGGQGNREYF. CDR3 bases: TGCAGCGTTGGGGGACAGGGTAATAGGGAGTACTTC.

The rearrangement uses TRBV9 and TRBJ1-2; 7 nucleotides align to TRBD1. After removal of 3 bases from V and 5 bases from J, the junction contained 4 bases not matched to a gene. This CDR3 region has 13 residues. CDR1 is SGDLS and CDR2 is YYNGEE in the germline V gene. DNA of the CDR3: TGTGCCAGCAGCGCAGGACAGGCGTATGGCTACACCTTC. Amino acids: CASSAGQAYGYTF.

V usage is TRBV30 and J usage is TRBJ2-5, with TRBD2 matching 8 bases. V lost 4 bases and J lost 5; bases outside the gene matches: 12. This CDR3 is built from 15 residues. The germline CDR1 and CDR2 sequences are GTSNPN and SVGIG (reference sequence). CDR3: CAWNSISGTVETQYF. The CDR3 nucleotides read TGTGCCTGGAATTCGATTAGCGGGACGGTGGAGACCCAGTACTTC.

The CDR3 here is CASSFERLAGGPRTQETQYF. In DNA, the CDR3 is TGTGCCAGCAGTTTCGAGCGTCTAGCGGGAGGGCCGAGGACACAAGAGACCCAGTACTTC. The chain employs TRBV28 and TRBJ2-5; 12 bases match TRBD2. Germline CDR1 and CDR2: MDHEN and SYDVKM. This CDR3 spans 20 amino acids. Germline trimming cut 3 bases from V and 2 bases from J; bases unmatched to any gene: 16.

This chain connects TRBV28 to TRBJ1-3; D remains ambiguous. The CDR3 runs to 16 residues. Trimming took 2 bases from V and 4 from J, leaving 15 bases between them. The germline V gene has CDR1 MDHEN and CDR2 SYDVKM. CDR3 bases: TGTGCCAGCAGTTTAATTCTGGGAAACTCAGGAAACACCATATATTTT. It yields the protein CASSLILGNSGNTIYF.

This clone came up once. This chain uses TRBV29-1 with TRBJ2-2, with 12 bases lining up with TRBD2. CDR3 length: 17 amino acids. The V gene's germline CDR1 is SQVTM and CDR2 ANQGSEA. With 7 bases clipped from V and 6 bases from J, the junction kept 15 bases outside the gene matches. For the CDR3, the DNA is TGCAGCGCCCTACGACTGGCTAGCGGGAGGGCGGCCGGGGAGCTGTTTTTT. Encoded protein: CSALRLASGRAAGELFF.

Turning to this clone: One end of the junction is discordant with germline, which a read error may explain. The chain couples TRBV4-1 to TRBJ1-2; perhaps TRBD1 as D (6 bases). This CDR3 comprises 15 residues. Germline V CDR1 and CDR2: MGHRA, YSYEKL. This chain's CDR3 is CASSQTGKSRYGYTF. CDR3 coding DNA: TGCGCCAGCAGCCAAACAGGGAAGTCTAGGTATGGCTATACCTTC.

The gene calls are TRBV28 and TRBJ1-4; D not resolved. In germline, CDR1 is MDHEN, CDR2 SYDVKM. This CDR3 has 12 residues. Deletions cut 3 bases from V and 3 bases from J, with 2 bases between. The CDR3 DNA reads TGTGCCAGCAGTTTGGCTAATGAAAAACTGTTTTTT. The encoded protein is CASSLANEKLFF.

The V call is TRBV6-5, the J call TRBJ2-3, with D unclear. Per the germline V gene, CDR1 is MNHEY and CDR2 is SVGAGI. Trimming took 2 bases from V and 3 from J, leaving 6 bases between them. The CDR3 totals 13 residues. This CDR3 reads CASSYSWTDTQYF. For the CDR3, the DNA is TGTGCCAGCAGTTACAGCTGGACAGATACGCAGTATTTT.

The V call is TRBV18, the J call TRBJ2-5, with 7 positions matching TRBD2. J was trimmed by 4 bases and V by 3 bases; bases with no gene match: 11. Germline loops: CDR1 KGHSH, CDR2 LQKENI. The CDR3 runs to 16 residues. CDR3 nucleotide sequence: TGTGCCAGCTCACCCGCCTCGAGCCCGGGGGGAGAGACCCAGTACTTC. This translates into CASSPASSPGGETQYF.

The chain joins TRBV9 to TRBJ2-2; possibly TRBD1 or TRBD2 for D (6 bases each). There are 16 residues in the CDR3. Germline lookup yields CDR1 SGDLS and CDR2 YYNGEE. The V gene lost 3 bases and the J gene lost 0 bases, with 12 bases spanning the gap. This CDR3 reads CASSEGGVTNTGELFF. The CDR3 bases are TGTGCCAGCAGCGAGGGGGGAGTAACGAACACCGGGGAGCTGTTTTTT. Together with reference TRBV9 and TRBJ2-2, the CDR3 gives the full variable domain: DSGVTQTPKHLITATGQRVTLRCSPRSGDLSVYWYQQSLDQGLQFLIQYYNGEERAKGNILERFSAQQFPDLHSELNLSSLELGDSALYFCASSEGGVTNTGELFFGEGSRLTVL.

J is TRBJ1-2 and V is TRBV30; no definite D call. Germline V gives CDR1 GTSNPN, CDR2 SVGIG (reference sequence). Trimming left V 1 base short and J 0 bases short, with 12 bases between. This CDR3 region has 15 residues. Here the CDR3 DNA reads TGTGCCTGGAGTGGAGGAAGGGTGTCTAACTATGGCTACACCTTC. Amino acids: CAWSGGRVSNYGYTF. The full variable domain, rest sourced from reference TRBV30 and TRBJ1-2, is SQTIHQWPATLVQPVGSPLSLECTVEGTSNPNLYWYRQAAGRGLQLLFYSVGIGQISSEVPQNLSASRPQDRQFILSSKKLLLSDSGFYLCAWSGGRVSNYGYTFGSGTRLTVV.

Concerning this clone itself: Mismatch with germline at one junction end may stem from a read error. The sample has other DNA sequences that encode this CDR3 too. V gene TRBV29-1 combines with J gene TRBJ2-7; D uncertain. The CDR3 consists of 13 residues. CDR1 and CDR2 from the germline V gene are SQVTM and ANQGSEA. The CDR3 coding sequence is TGCAGTGTTGAAGGGCAGACGGACTACGAGCAGTACTTC. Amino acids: CSVEGQTDYEQYF.

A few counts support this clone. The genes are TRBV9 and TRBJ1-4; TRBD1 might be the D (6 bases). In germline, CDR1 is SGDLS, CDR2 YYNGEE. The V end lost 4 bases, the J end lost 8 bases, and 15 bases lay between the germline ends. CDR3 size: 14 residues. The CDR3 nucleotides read TGTGCCAGCAGCCCCGGGTGGGGGCTCGAAAAACTGTTTTTT. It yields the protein CASSPGWGLEKLFF.